Included here is one T cell receptor beta chain sequence, with context. The CDR3 runs 13 residues. Trimming shortened V by 5 bases and J by 3 bases, and 11 bases separated the two germline ends. CDR1 and CDR2 from the germline V gene are LNHDA and SQIVND (reference sequence). PCR was performed using 60 Vbeta and 13 Jbeta primers. In the original analysis: Roughly 73 million unique TCR beta chains, approximately 11 million of them shared, were counted by a later analysis. Using immunoSEQ multiplex PCR, the repertoire was profiled, and TCRdb retains in-frame clones only, with some absent. V and J calls and clone size are those listed in that table; D and trimming were worked out from the DNA. This repertoire shows about 61,000 clones, around 89% found once; its top ten account for approximately 1.4%. The data were obtained in a study of cytomegalovirus exposure and HLA in healthy donors.

Specimen: PBMCs. V is TRBV19 and J is TRBJ2-7, with D perhaps TRBD2 (6 bases). The sequence derives from a man aged 25-45 years in good health and CMV-seropositive. CDR3 nucleotides: TGTGCCAGTAGTGGGGGGAGTCTCTACGAGCAGTACTTC. Translated: CASSGGSLYEQYF.